The present T cell receptor beta chain was sequenced within a study of T cell responses to AZD1222 COVID-19 vaccine. There are 12 residues in the CDR3. V dropped 6 bases and J dropped 4 bases, with 7 bases sitting between them. In germline, CDR1 is MNHEY, CDR2 SVGAGI. Clones were sequenced by immunoSEQ multiplex PCR, and TCRdb holds only the in-frame ones, with some missing. The repertoire consists of around 150,000 clones, with 85% to 95% occurring once and the leading ten covering 1.3%. With respect to this clone: As yet, its antigen is unknown.

Study-level results: Spike-spanning, vaccine-associated CD4 TCRs were dominant at 160-218 and 743-854. Donors in the cohort were predominantly white British and more often female, and clonal diversity was possibly underestimated. The peak T cell response came first, and repertoires were sampled only after it.

The chain combines TRBV6-5 with TRBJ2-1; no reliable D call. The sequence came from an adult in good health. This material consisted of peripheral blood, taken on day 0 of AZD1222 vaccination. CDR3 amino acids: CASSQVYNEQFF. In DNA form, the CDR3 reads TGTGCCAGCAGCCAGGTTTACAATGAGCAGTTCTTC.